This TCR beta chain came from a study of blood T cells in healthy people across ages. There are 17 residues in the CDR3. J gave up 6 bases and V 0 bases, and 4 bases lay outside the gene matches. The V gene's germline CDR1 is MGHRA and CDR2 YSYEKL. A sample-barcoded 5' primer and a J-beta primer mix were used in a second PCR of roughly 6 to 11 cycles. Using its own MiXCR run on the 5' RACE reads, TCRdb lists one record per CDR3 protein. The sample carries about 1,500,000 distinct CDR3 sequences, 28% recorded once. The sample consisted of blood. V and J are TRBV4-1 and TRBJ2-1, with 14 bases fitting TRBD2. The sequence derives from a woman younger than 45 in good health. The CDR3 bases are TGCGCCAGCAGCCAAGAAGGTGGGACTAGCGGGAGCAATGAGCAGTTCTTC. Translating it yields CASSQEGGTSGSNEQFF.